These T cell receptor beta chains were read from a single sample in a study of graft-versus-host responses after intestinal transplantation. Repertoires were generated with immunoSEQ multiplex PCR, while TCRdb's copy carries only in-frame clones and drops some. Of roughly 15,000 clones listed, around a third are singletons. The sample here was alloreactive CD4+ T cells from a mixed lymphocyte reaction culture, taken before intestinal transplant. The receptors here all came from a human patient who received an intestinal transplant. CDR3s leave out the opening cysteine and the closing phenylalanine or tryptophan.

TRBV4-2,ASSQRTGGGGELF
TRBV6-6,ASSSDRGYTDTQY
TRBV6-6,ASSIGIYYGYT
TRBV5-6,ASRTALHGYT
TRBV19,ASSGPPNEKLF
TRBV6-5,ASSSEYSGKPDTQY
TRBV28,ASSLETGVREQY
TRBV15,ATSASRGDLSYNEQF
TRBV12-5,ASGGGYYNSPLH
TRBV10-2,ASSESGRSEQY
TRBV5-6,ASSGLGLAGVGLSYEQY
TRBV6-5,ASSYVRLRGVGEAF